This record concerns one T cell receptor (beta chain) sequence. Which antigen it targets is not known. Base qualities are missing; no much larger clone stands one base away. This sample was taken from a study of control samples from healthy donors and cancer patients (dated by TCRdb to the early 2020s). The library was prepared using the immunoSEQ multiplex PCR assay. TCRdb re-hosts the immuneACCESS table, in-frame sequences only. Its copies lack some clones; in the studies checked, an unresolved V gene accounts for under half of them, and the cause for the rest is not known. This sample holds 95,000 to 130,000 clones; over 75% were observed only once. Around 1.1% of the sample rests with the top ten. CDR1 and CDR2 are read off the germline V gene as SGHAT and FQNNGV. The CDR3 measures 12 amino acids from cysteine to phenylalanine. The CDR3 DNA has 36 bases and is translated from base 1. V lost 0 bases and J lost 4 bases; the stretch between them is 0 bases long.

What was sequenced was PBMCs. The rearrangement joined TRBV11-2 to TRBJ2-2, with the D gene not clear enough to name. This clonotype was obtained from a woman between 45 and 65 years old with colorectal cancer. The CDR3 sequence is CASSLDTGELFF. The bases are TGTGCCAGCAGCTTAGACACCGGGGAGCTGTTTTTT.